Each of the 20 T cell receptor beta chains below was sequenced from the same sample in a study of blood T cells in healthy people across ages. Next came a second PCR, run for about 6 to 11 cycles, which used a sample-barcoded 5' primer along with a J-beta primer mix. TCRdb analysed the 5' RACE reads with MiXCR anew, one entry per CDR3 protein. The sample has some 850,000 distinct CDR3 sequences; under 30% are singletons. Another study also made use of these data, one on T cells of mothers and their children.

The specimen sequenced was blood. The receptor source for this set is a boy under 18 in good health.

The genes are TRBV19 and TRBJ2-5; unclear D gene. The CDR3 covers 12 residues. Trimming left V 6 bases short and J 5 bases short, with 10 bases between. CDR1 is LNHDA, CDR2 SQIVND, per germline (reference sequence). CDR3 protein: CASRGLTETQYF. DNA of the CDR3: TGTGCCAGTAGAGGGCTTACGGAGACCCAGTACTTC. Based on the CDR3 plus reference TRBV19 and TRBJ2-5, the full variable domain is DGGITQSPKYLFRKEGQNVTLSCEQNLNHDAMYWYRQDPGQGLRLIYYSQIVNDFQKGDIAEGYSVSREKKESFPLTVTSAQKNPTAFYLCASRGLTETQYFGPGTRLLVL.

The sample holds a few counts of this clonotype. V gene TRBV10-3 combines with J gene TRBJ2-2; TRBD1 matches at 9 bases. Germline V CDR1 and CDR2: ENHRY, SYGVKD. The CDR3 totals 18 residues. V dropped 3 bases and J dropped 5; count of bases not matched to a gene: 13. The CDR3 loop is CAISDGRDRESITGELFF. The CDR3 nucleotides read TGTGCCATCAGTGATGGCCGGGACAGGGAGAGTATAACCGGGGAGCTGTTTTTT.

There are many counts of this clonotype. The germline gene is not matched at one end of the junction; a read error may be the cause. The chain carries TRBV5-1 and TRBJ2-7; 9 positions agree with TRBD1. Germline V gives CDR1 SGHRS, CDR2 YFSETQ. This CDR3 is built from 14 residues. CDR3 DNA sequence: TGTGCCAGCAGTTCCCGGGACAGGGCGTACGAGCAGTACTTC. This translates into CASSSRDRAYEQYF.

The chain links TRBV20-1 to TRBJ1-2; D gene ambiguous. Trimming stripped 0 bases from V and 6 bases from J, with 17 bases between. Germline V lookup: CDR1 DFQATT, CDR2 SNEGSKA (reference sequence). The CDR3 is 15 amino acids. CDR3 in amino acids: CSARDGGFLAHGYTF. The CDR3 DNA sequence: TGCAGTGCTAGAGATGGCGGGTTTCTTGCCCATGGCTACACCTTC.

A word on this clonotype: One end of the junction does not line up with germline, which may come from a read error. This sequence joins TRBV5-4 and TRBJ2-5; D possibly corresponds to TRBD1 (6 bases). The CDR3 spans 14 residues. Looked up from germline, CDR1 is SGHNT and CDR2 is YYREEE (reference sequence). The CDR3 here is CASSQWTVQETQYF. In nucleotides, the CDR3 is TGTGCCAGCAGCCAATGGACAGTCCAAGAGACCCAGTATTTC.

CDR3 region: CASSLALGTNTEAFF. CDR3 in DNA: TGTGCCAGCAGTTTAGCTTTGGGAACCAACACTGAAGCTTTCTTT. The V and J genes are TRBV12-3 or TRBV12-4 and TRBJ1-1; no reliable D call. The V gene lost 0 bases and the J gene lost 2 bases, with 10 bases spanning the gap. The CDR3 consists of 15 residues.

The chain employs TRBV4-1 and TRBJ2-4; D not certain. V dropped 4 bases and J dropped 0 bases, with 13 bases sitting between them. The V gene's germline CDR1 is MGHRA and CDR2 YSYEKL. The CDR3 runs 16 residues. This CDR3 is CASSPQGPLAKNIQYF. CDR3 in DNA: TGCGCCAGCAGCCCACAAGGCCCCTTAGCCAAAAACATTCAGTACTTC.

The rearrangement joins TRBV7-9 to TRBJ2-7, with D maybe TRBD2 (5 bases). This CDR3 has 17 residues. Trimming stripped 5 bases from V and 0 bases from J, with 20 bases between. Germline-derived CDR1 and CDR2 are SEHNR and FQNEAQ (reference sequence). CDR3 region: CASSPIPASRSSYEQYF. The CDR3 coding sequence is TGTGCCAGCAGCCCCATCCCGGCTAGCCGGAGCTCCTACGAGCAGTACTTC.

The chain links TRBV7-2 to TRBJ2-5, with 7 bases lining up with TRBD1. The end of the DNA aligns better with TRBJ2-7, so the J call may be wrong. CDR3 length: 15 residues. Germline V gene lookup returns CDR1 SGHTA and CDR2 FQGNSA. The CDR3 region is CASSLGQGPMGEQYF. The CDR3 DNA sequence: TGTGCCAGCAGCTTAGGACAGGGACCTATGGGCGAGCAGTACTTC.

The chain has TRBV6-5 and TRBJ1-3; no clear D gene. The CDR3 sequence is 15 residues long. The ends were cut back, 6 bases at V and 2 bases at J, with 14 bases in the middle. Germline V lookup: CDR1 MNHEY, CDR2 SVGAGI. The CDR3, as DNA: TGTGCCAGCAGCTCCCGGGGTTTAGCTGGAAACACCATATATTTT. As protein: CASSSRGLAGNTIYF.

In its sample, this clonotype was seen a few times. The chain couples TRBV4-1 to TRBJ2-1, with TRBD1 matching 10 bases. The CDR3 extends over 16 amino acids. J lost 4 bases, V lost 0 bases, and 3 bases had no gene match. Germline V gene lookup returns CDR1 MGHRA and CDR2 YSYEKL. In DNA form, the CDR3 reads TGCGCCAGCAGCCAAGATGGGGACAGGGGATACAATGAGCAGTTCTTC. Its translation is CASSQDGDRGYNEQFF.

The chain uses TRBV5-6 and TRBJ1-1, with 7 bases that match TRBD1. The CDR3 loop spans 16 amino acids. The V segment lost 1 base and the J segment 3 bases; nucleotides outside the gene matches: 9. CDR1 SGHDT and CDR2 YYEEEE come from the germline V gene. CDR3 DNA sequence: TGTGCCAGCAGCTTGCTGACAGGGCTATTTGACACTGAAGCTTTCTTT. Protein: CASSLLTGLFDTEAFF.

This clonotype was observed a handful of times. The chain combines TRBV6-1 with TRBJ1-3; D remains unclear. This CDR3 spans 13 amino acids. V dropped 6 bases and J dropped 4 bases, with 10 bases sitting between them. CDR1 MNHNS and CDR2 SASEGT come from the germline V gene. CDR3 loop: CASRAGGGNTIYF. CDR3 coding DNA: TGTGCCAGCAGGGCCGGTGGCGGAAACACCATATATTTT.

The chain joins TRBV28 to TRBJ1-6; D possibly corresponds to TRBD1 (6 bases). In germline, CDR1 is MDHEN, CDR2 SYDVKM. The CDR3 length is 17 residues. Trimming removed 8 bases from V and 0 bases from J, with 17 bases in between. CDR3 protein: CASFHGTLSSYNSPLHF. The CDR3 nucleotides read TGTGCCAGCTTCCACGGGACACTGAGCTCCTATAATTCACCCCTCCACTTT.

Only a few counts were recorded for this clonotype. The genes are TRBV29-1 and TRBJ2-5, with TRBD2 as a possible D gene (5 bases). The V and J ends lost 4 bases and 4 bases respectively, with 13 bases between them. Germline values: CDR1 SQVTM, CDR2 ANQGSEA. The CDR3 is made up of 13 amino acids. In DNA, the CDR3 is TGCAGCGTTGCCGCGGCGGGTTCAGAGACCCAGTACTTC. It is translated as CSVAAAGSETQYF. The whole variable domain, remainder taken from reference TRBV29-1 and TRBJ2-5, is SAVISQKPSRDICQRGTSLTIQCQVDSQVTMMFWYRQQPGQSLTLIATANQGSEATYESGFVIDKFPISRPNLTFSTLTVSNMSPEDSSIYLCSVAAAGSETQYFGPGTRLLVL.

The chain combines TRBV12-3 or TRBV12-4 with TRBJ1-3; D is undetermined. Trimming removed 7 bases at V and 8 bases at J, with 12 bases between. This CDR3 spans 12 amino acids. The CDR3 nucleotides read TGTGCCAGCAAGGTGAGGGCGGACACCATATATTTT. Its protein product is CASKVRADTIYF.

Only a few counts were recorded for this clonotype. J is TRBJ2-5 and V is TRBV27; D uncertain. The J call may be faulty, since TRBJ2-1 better matches the DNA end. The CDR3 loop spans 12 amino acids. CDR1 and CDR2 (germline): MNHEY, SMNVEV (reference sequence). CDR3 coding DNA: TGTGCCAGCAGTTTACTAGAAGGCGAGCAGTTCTTC. Its protein is CASSLLEGEQFF.

This clonotype occurred a few times. The V call is TRBV5-1, the J call TRBJ2-7; 11 nucleotides line up with TRBD2. CDR1 SGHRS and CDR2 YFSETQ come from the germline V gene. J lost 0 bases, V lost 4 bases, and 12 bases had no gene match. This CDR3 contains 18 residues. The CDR3 region is CASSVTSGEVQPSYEQYF. Written as DNA, the CDR3 is TGCGCCAGCAGCGTGACTAGCGGGGAGGTGCAACCCTCCTACGAGCAGTACTTC.

This clonotype was found a few times. The J gene is TRBJ2-2, the V gene TRBV10-3, with 10 positions matching TRBD2. With V trimmed by 4 bases and J by 1 base, 3 bases remained unmatched. The germline gives CDR1 ENHRY, CDR2 SYGVKD. The CDR3 loop spans 16 amino acids. The CDR3 reads CAISVSSGGNTGELFF. CDR3 nucleotides: TGTGCCATCAGTGTCTCTAGCGGGGGGAACACCGGGGAGCTGTTTTTT.

The V call is TRBV28, the J call TRBJ2-4; D call uncertain. V was clipped by 6 bases and J by 4 bases, with 19 bases between them. CDR1 is MDHEN, CDR2 SYDVKM, per germline. The CDR3 length is 16 residues. The CDR3 here is CASSPSLALRKNIQYF. CDR3 in DNA: TGTGCCAGCAGCCCGAGTCTGGCGTTAAGAAAAAACATTCAGTACTTC.